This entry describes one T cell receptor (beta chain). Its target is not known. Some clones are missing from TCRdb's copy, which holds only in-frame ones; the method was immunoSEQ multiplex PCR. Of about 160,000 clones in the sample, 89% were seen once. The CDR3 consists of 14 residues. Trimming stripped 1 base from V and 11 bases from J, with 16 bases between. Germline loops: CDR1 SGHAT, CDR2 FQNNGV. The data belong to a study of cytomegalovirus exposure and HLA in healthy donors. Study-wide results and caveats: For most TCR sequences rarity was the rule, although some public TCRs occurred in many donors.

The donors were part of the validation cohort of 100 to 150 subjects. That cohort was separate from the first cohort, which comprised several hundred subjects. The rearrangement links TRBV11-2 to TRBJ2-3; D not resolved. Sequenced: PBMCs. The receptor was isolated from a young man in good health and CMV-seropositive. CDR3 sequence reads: CASSLAQRSYRQYF. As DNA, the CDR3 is TGTGCCAGCAGCTTAGCGCAAAGGAGCTATCGGCAGTATTTT.